The present T cell receptor beta chain was sequenced within a study of cytomegalovirus exposure and HLA in healthy donors. This clone has only one observation. No antigen is known for it. Each donor was nominally healthy when sampled (though unrecorded immune exposures were likely). Overall study findings and caveats: Three chains linked to CMV were shown in vitro to be specific for CMV antigens. Cytomegalovirus-associated TCR beta chains were listed, numbering around 150.

The germline V gene has CDR1 ENHRY and CDR2 SYGVKD. V dropped 7 bases and J dropped 1 base, with 13 bases sitting between them. The CDR3 has 14 residues. PCR employed 60 Vbeta and 13 Jbeta primers. Libraries were prepared by immunoSEQ multiplex PCR; TCRdb keeps only in-frame clonotypes and omits some of them. Found here are fewer than 80,000 clones, roughly two thirds of them singletons; the top ten hold approximately 7%. Sequencing was performed on PBMCs. This chain connects TRBV10-3 to TRBJ1-1; D is possibly TRBD1 (5 bases). This clonotype was sampled from a woman aged 45-65 years in good health and CMV-seropositive. As DNA, the CDR3 is TGTGCCATCACCTTCGACAGAGGGAACACTGAAGCTTTCTTT. The encoded protein is CAITFDRGNTEAFF.